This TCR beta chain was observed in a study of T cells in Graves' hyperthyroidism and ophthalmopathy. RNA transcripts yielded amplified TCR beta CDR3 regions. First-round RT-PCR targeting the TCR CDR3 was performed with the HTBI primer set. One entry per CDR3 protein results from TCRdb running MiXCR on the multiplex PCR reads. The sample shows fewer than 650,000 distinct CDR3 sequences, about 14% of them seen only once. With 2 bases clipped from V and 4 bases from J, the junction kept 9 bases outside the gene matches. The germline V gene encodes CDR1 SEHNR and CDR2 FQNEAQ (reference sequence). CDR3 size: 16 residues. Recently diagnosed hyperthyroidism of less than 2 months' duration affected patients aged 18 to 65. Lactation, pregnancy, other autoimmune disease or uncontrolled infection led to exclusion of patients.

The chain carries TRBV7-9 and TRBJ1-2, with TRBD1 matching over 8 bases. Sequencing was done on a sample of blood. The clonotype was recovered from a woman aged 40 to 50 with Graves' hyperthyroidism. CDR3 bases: TGTGCCAGCAGCTTAAGGGGGACAGGAGGACTCTATGGCTACACCTTC. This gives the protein CASSLRGTGGLYGYTF. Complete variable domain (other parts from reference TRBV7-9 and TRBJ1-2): DTGVSQNPRHKITKRGQNVTFRCDPISEHNRLYWYRQTLGQGPEFLTYFQNEAQLEKSRLLSDRFSAERPKGSFSTLEIQRTEQGDSAMYLCASSLRGTGGLYGYTFGSGTRLTVV.